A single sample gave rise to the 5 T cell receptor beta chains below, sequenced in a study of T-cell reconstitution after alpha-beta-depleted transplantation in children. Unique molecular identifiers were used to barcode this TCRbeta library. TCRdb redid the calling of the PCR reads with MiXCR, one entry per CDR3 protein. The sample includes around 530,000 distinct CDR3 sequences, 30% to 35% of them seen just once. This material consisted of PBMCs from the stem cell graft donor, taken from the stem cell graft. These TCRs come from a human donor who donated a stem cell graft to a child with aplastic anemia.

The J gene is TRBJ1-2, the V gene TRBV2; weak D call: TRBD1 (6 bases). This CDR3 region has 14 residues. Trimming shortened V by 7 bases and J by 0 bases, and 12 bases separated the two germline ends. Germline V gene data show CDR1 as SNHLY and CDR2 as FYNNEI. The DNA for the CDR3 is TGTGCCAGCAATTTCAAGGGGGCTAACTATGGCTACACCTTC. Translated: CASNFKGANYGYTF.

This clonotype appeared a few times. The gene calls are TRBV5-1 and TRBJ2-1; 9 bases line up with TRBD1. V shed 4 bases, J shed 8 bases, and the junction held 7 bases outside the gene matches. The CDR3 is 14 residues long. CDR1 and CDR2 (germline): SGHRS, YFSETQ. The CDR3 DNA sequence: TGCGCCAGCAGCCATCCGGGACAGGGTCATGAGCAGTTCTTC. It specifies CASSHPGQGHEQFF.

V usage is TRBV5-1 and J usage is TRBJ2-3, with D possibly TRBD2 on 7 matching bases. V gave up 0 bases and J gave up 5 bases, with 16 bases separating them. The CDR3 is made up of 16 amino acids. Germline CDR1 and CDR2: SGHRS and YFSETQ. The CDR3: CASSLAVAGAEDTQYF. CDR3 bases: TGCGCCAGCAGCTTGGCCGTGGCGGGGGCGGAAGATACGCAGTATTTT.

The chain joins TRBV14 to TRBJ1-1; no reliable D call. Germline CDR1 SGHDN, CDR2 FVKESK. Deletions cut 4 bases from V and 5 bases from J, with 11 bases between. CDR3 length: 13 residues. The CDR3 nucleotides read TGTGCCAGCAGCCTGACGACGGGAACTGAAGCTTTCTTT. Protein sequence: CASSLTTGTEAFF.

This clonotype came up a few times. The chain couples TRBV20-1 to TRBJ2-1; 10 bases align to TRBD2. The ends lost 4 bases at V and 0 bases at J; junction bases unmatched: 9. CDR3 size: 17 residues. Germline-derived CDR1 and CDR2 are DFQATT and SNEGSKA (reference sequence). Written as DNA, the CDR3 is TGCAGTGCTAAAGGTACACCTAGCGGGAGCTCCTACAATGAGCAGTTCTTC. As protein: CSAKGTPSGSSYNEQFF.